This TCR beta chain originates from a study of a mutant IDH1 vaccine in newly diagnosed glioma. Study information: Patients under treatment included about 60% males and about 38% females and had a mean age of approximately 40 years. Week 35 brought visit V12, which was followed by visit V13 at week 47.

Details on this clone: The antigen is undetermined.

Time point specified: week 47, end of study. Every single dose of the vaccine, 300 ug of mutant IDH1 20-mer peptide, came with topical imiquimod. In weeks 1, 3, 5, 7, 11, 15, 19 and 23, patients were immunized, eight times in all. The donor cohort comprised cases of new WHO grade 3 or 4 IDH1-mutant, ATRX-lost astrocytoma. Sequencing was performed with immunoSEQ multiplex PCR; in TCRdb, only in-frame clones are kept and a portion is missing. Among about 94,000 clones listed, just under 90% were seen once. Trimming removed 5 bases at V and 1 base at J, with 11 bases between. The CDR3 covers 14 residues. Germline lookup yields CDR1 LNHDA and CDR2 SQIVND (reference sequence).

The TCR originated in a woman aged 45-60 years with glioma. The starting material was PBMCs, obtained from a glioma patient whose treatment included an IDH1 peptide vaccine. The chain combines TRBV19 with TRBJ1-1; the D is unclear. In nucleotides, the CDR3 is TGTGCCAGTAGTCCCGGGATATCGAACACTGAAGCTTTCTTT. It translates to CASSPGISNTEAFF.